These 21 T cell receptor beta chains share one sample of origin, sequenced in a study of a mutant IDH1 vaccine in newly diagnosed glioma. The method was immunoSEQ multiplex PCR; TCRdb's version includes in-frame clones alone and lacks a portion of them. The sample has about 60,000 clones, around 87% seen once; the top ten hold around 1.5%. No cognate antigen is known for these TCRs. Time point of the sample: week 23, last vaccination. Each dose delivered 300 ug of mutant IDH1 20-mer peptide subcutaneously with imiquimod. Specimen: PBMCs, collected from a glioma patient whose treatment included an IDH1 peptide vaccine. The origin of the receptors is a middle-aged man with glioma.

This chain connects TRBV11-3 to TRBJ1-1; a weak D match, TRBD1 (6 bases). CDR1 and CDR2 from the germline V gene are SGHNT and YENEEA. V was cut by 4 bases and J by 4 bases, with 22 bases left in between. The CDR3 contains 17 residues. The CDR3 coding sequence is TGTGCCAGCAGCTCGGGCTTGGGGGCAGGTGGGACCACTGAAGCTTTCTTT. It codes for CASSSGLGAGGTTEAFF.

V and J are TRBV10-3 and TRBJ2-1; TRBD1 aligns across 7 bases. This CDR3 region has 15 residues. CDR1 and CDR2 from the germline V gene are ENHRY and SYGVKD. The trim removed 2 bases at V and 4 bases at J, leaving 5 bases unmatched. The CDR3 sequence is CAISEPEQGYNEQFF. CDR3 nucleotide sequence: TGTGCCATCAGTGAGCCGGAACAGGGGTACAATGAGCAGTTCTTC.

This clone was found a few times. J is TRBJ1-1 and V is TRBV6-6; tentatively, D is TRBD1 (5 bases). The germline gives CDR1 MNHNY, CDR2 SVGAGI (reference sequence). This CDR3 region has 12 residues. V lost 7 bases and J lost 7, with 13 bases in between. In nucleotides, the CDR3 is TGTGCCAGCAAACCTAGCAGGGATGAAGCTTTCTTT. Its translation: CASKPSRDEAFF.

The CDR3 nucleotides are TGTGCCAGCAGCCAAGCAGGTTGGGTCTTCGAGACCCAGTACTTC. This gives the protein CASSQAGWVFETQYF. V is TRBV14 and J is TRBJ2-5, with D uncertain. Germline CDR1 is SGHDN and CDR2 is FVKESK. This CDR3 region has 15 residues. V was cut by 1 base and J by 5 bases, with 14 bases left in between.

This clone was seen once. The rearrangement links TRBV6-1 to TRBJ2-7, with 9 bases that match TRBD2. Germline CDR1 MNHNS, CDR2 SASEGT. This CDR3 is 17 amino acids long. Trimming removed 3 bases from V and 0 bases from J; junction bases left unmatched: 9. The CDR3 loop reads CASSDGLAGFLSYEQYF. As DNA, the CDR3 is TGTGCCAGCAGTGATGGTCTAGCGGGATTCCTCTCCTACGAGCAGTACTTC.

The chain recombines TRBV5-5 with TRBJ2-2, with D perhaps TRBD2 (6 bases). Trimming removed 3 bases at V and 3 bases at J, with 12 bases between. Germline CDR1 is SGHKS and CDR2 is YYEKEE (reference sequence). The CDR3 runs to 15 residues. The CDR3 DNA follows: TGTGCCAGCAGCTCCCGCGGGGCGGACACCGGGGAGCTGTTTTTT. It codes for CASSSRGADTGELFF.

The CDR3 reads CAISVGGMAEDTQYF. Written as DNA, the CDR3 is TGTGCCATCAGTGTAGGAGGGATGGCGGAGGATACGCAGTATTTT. The J gene is TRBJ2-3, the V gene TRBV10-3; weak D call: TRBD2 (6 bases). Deletions cut 4 bases from V and 6 bases from J, with 17 bases between. CDR1 and CDR2 (germline): ENHRY, SYGVKD. This CDR3 is built from 15 residues.

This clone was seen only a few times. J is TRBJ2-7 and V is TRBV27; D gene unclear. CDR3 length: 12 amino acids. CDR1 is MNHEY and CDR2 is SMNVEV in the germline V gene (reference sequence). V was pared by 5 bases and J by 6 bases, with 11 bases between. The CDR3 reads CASSPPLGEQYF. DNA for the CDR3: TGTGCCAGCAGTCCCCCCCTGGGCGAGCAGTACTTC.

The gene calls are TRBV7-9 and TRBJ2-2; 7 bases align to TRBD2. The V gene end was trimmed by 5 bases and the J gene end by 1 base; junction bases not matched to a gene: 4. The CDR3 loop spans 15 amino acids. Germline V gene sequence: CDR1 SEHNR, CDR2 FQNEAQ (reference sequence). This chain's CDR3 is CASSPAGRNTGELFF. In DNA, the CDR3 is TGTGCCAGCAGCCCAGCGGGGCGGAACACCGGGGAGCTGTTTTTT.

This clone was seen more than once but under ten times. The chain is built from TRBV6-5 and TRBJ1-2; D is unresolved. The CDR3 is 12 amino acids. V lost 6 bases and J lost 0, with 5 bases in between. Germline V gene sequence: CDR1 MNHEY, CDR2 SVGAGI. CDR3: CASRPANYGYTF. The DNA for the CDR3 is TGTGCCAGCAGGCCGGCTAACTATGGCTACACCTTC.

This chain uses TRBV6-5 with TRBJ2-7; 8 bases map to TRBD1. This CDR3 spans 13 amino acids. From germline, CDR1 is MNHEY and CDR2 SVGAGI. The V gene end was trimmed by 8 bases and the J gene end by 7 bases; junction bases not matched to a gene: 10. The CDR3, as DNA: TGTGCCAGCCACAGGGGGACCTACGTTGAGCAGTACTTC. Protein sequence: CASHRGTYVEQYF.

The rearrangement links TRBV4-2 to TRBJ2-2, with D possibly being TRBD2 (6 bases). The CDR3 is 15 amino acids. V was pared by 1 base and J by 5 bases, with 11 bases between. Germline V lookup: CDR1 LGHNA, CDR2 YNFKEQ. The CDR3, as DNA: TGTGCCAGCAGCCAAGGGGATCGGGAGACCGGGGAGCTGTTTTTT. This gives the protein CASSQGDRETGELFF.

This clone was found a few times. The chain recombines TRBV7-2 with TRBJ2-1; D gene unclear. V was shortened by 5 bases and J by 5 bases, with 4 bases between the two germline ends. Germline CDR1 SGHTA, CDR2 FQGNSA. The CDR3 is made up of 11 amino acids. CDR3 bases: TGTGCCAGCAGCCCCCACAATGAGCAGTTCTTC. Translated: CASSPHNEQFF.

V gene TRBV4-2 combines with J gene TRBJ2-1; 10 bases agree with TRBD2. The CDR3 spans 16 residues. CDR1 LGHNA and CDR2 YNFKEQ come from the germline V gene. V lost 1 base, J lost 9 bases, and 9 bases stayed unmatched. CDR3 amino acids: CASSQVLGLAGAEQFF. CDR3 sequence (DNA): TGTGCCAGCAGCCAAGTTCTGGGTCTAGCGGGAGCTGAGCAGTTCTTC.

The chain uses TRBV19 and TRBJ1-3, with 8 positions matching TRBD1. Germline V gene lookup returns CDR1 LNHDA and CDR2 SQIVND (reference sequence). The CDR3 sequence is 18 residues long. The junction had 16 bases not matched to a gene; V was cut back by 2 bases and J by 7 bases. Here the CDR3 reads CASSISGQGISGGNTIYF. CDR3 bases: TGTGCCAGTAGTATAAGTGGACAGGGAATCAGCGGAGGGAACACCATATATTTT. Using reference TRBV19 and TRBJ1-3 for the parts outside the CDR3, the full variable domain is DGGITQSPKYLFRKEGQNVTLSCEQNLNHDAMYWYRQDPGQGLRLIYYSQIVNDFQKGDIAEGYSVSREKKESFPLTVTSAQKNPTAFYLCASSISGQGISGGNTIYFGEGSWLTVV.

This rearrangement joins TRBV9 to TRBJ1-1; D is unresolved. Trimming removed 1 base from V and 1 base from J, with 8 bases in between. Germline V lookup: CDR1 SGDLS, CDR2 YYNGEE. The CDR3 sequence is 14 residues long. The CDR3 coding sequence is TGTGCCAGCAGCGTATCCGAGAGGAACACTGAAGCTTTCTTT. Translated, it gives CASSVSERNTEAFF.

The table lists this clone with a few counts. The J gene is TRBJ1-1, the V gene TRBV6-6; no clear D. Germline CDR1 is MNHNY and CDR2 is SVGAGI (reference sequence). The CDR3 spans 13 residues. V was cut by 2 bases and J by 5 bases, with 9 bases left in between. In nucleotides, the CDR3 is TGTGCCAGCAGTTACGACGACGGGACTGAAGCTTTCTTT. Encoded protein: CASSYDDGTEAFF.

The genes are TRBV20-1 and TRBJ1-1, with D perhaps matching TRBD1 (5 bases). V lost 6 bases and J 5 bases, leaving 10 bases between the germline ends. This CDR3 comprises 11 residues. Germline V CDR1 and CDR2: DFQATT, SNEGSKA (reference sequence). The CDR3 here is CSAIQVTEAFF. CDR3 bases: TGCAGTGCAATACAGGTAACTGAAGCTTTCTTT.

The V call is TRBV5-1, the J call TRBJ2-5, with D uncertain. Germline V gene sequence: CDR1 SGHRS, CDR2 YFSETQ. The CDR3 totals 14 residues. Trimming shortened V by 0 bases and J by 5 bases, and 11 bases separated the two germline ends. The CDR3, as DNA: TGCGCCAGCAGCTTGGGGGCCGCGTCCGAGACCCAGTACTTC. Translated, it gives CASSLGAASETQYF. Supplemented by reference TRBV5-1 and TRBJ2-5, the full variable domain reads KAGVTQTPRYLIKTRGQQVTLSCSPISGHRSVSWYQQTPGQGLQFLFEYFSETQRNKGNFPGRFSGRQFSNSRSEMNVSTLELGDSALYLCASSLGAASETQYFGPGTRLLVL.

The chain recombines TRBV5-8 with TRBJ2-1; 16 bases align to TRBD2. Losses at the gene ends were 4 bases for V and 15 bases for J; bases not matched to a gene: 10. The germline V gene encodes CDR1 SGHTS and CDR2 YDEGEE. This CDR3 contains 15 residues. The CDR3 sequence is CASSPGLAGGQSRFF. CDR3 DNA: TGTGCCAGCAGCCCGGGACTAGCGGGAGGGCAATCCCGGTTCTTC.

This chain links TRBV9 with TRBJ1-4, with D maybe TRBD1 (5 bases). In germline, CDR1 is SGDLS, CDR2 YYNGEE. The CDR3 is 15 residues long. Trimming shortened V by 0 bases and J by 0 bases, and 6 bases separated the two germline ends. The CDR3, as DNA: TGTGCCAGCAGCGTAGGAGGGGCAACTAATGAAAAACTGTTTTTT. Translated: CASSVGGATNEKLFF. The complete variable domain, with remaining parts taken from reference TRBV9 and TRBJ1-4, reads DSGVTQTPKHLITATGQRVTLRCSPRSGDLSVYWYQQSLDQGLQFLIQYYNGEERAKGNILERFSAQQFPDLHSELNLSSLELGDSALYFCASSVGGATNEKLFFGSGTQLSVL.